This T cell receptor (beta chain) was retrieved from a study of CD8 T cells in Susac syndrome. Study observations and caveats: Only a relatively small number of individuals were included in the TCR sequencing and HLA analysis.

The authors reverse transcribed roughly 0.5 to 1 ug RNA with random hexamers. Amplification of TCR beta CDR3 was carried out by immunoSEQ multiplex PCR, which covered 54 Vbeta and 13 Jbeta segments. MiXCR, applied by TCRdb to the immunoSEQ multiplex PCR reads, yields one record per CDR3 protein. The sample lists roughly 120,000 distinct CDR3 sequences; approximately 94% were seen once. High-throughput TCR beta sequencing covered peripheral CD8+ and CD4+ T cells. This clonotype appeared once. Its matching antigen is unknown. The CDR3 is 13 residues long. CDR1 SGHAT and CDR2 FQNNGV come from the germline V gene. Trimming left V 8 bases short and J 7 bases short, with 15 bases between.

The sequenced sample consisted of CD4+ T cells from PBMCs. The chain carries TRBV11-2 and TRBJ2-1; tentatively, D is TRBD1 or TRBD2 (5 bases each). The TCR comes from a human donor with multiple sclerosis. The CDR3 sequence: CASWDLSRNEQFF. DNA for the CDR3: TGTGCCAGCTGGGACCTCTCGCGGAATGAGCAGTTCTTC. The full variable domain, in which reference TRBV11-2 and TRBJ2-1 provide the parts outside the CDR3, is EAGVAQSPRYKIIEKRQSVAFWCNPISGHATLYWYQQILGQGPKLLIQFQNNGVVDDSQLPKDRFSAERLKGVDSTLKIQPAKLEDSAVYLCASWDLSRNEQFFGPGTRLTVL.